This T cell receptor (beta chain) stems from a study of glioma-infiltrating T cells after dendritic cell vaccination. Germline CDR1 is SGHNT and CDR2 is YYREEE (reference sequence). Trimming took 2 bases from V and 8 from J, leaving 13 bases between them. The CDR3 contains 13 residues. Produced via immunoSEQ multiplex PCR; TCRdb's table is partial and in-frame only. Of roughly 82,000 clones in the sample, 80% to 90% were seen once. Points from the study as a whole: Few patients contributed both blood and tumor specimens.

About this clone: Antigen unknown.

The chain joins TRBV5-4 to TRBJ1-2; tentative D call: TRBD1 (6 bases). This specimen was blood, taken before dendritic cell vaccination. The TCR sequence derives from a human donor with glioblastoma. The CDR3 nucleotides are TGTGCCAGCAGCTTACAGGGAATGAGAGGCTACACCTTC. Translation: CASSLQGMRGYTF.